This passage covers 30 T cell receptor beta chains from one sample sequenced in a study of shared clonotypes between healthy human individuals. Assay: immunoSEQ multiplex PCR; the TCRdb copy retains only in-frame clones and omits some. The table records under 2,000,000 clones, about 94% of them present only once. CD45RO-negative, CCR7-selected cells formed the naive CD8 fraction, which excluded terminally differentiated effector memory CD45RA+ cells. Source material: naive CD8+ T cells sorted from blood. These receptors originate from a man in his late teens or twenties in good health.

The gene calls are TRBV5-8 and TRBJ1-1; no reliable D call. Trimming removed 4 bases from V and 6 bases from J, with 13 bases in between. Germline lookup yields CDR1 SGHTS and CDR2 YDEGEE. This CDR3 spans 13 amino acids. In nucleotides, the CDR3 is TGTGCCAGCAGCCCCAAGGAGGGATCTGAAGCTTTCTTT. Protein: CASSPKEGSEAFF.

The chain couples TRBV10-3 to TRBJ1-4; D is possibly TRBD1 (6 bases). The germline V and J ends were trimmed by 0 bases and 4 bases, with 15 bases remaining between them. The CDR3 is 17 amino acids. The V gene's germline CDR1 is ENHRY and CDR2 SYGVKD. CDR3 protein: CAISESRQGRFNEKLFF. CDR3 in DNA: TGTGCCATCAGTGAGTCTCGGCAGGGGCGATTTAATGAAAAACTGTTTTTT.

The V gene is TRBV5-1, the J gene TRBJ2-7; 8 nucleotides line up with TRBD1. J gave up 0 bases and V 5 bases, and 7 bases lay outside the gene matches. Germline assignment: CDR1 SGHRS and CDR2 YFSETQ. The CDR3 has 15 residues. The CDR3 here is CASRAGTGPSYEQYF. DNA of the CDR3: TGCGCCAGCAGGGCCGGGACAGGTCCCTCCTACGAGCAGTACTTC.

V and J are TRBV11-2 and TRBJ2-5; 7 positions match TRBD2. Per germline, CDR1 SGHAT and CDR2 FQNNGV. V dropped 2 bases and J dropped 3; count of bases not matched to a gene: 15. The CDR3 spans 18 residues. In DNA form, the CDR3 reads TGTGCCAGCAGCTTACCATGGCAGGGAGGGGTTCAAGAAGAGACCCAGTACTTC. Translation: CASSLPWQGGVQEETQYF.

As regards this clone: The same CDR3 also results from other DNA sequences found in this sample. This chain joins TRBV5-6 and TRBJ1-3; no clear D. CDR3 length: 12 amino acids. Deletions cut 2 bases from V and 3 bases from J, with 3 bases between. Looked up from germline, CDR1 is SGHDT and CDR2 is YYEEEE. The CDR3 DNA reads TGTGCCAGCAGCTTAGGTGGAAACACCATATATTTT. Its protein product is CASSLGGNTIYF.

V gene TRBV29-1 combines with J gene TRBJ2-7, with 9 bases that match TRBD1. Germline V CDR1 and CDR2: SQVTM, ANQGSEA. This CDR3 comprises 14 residues. J lost 6 bases, V lost 6 bases, and 12 bases had no gene match. The CDR3 region is CSVDPGQGASEQYF. The CDR3, as DNA: TGCAGCGTCGACCCGGGACAGGGTGCGTCCGAGCAGTACTTC.

The chain carries TRBV7-2 and TRBJ2-7, with unresolved D. The length of the CDR3 is 11 residues. From germline, CDR1 is SGHTA and CDR2 FQGNSA. CDR3 region: CAIRWSYEQYF. The CDR3, as DNA: TGTGCAATCCGATGGTCCTACGAGCAGTACTTC.

CDR3 in amino acids: CASSLLEGGYRGTGELFF. CDR3 sequence (DNA): TGCGCCAGCAGCCTCTTAGAGGGGGGTTACAGGGGCACCGGGGAGCTGTTTTTT. The chain is built from TRBV4-1 and TRBJ2-2; a weak D match, TRBD1 (7 bases). The V gene lost 4 bases and the J gene lost 4 bases, with 22 bases spanning the gap. Germline assignment: CDR1 MGHRA and CDR2 YSYEKL. The CDR3 covers 18 residues.

This clone was observed once. The rearrangement uses TRBV19 and TRBJ2-2; 8 bases fit TRBD2. Per the germline V gene, CDR1 is LNHDA and CDR2 is SQIVND (reference sequence). The CDR3 has 15 amino acids. V was clipped by 1 base and J by 9 bases; unmatched bases: 7. The CDR3: CASSIAGGEARELFF. CDR3 sequence (DNA): TGTGCCAGTAGTATAGCCGGGGGGGAAGCACGGGAGCTGTTTTTT.

V gene TRBV12-5 combines with J gene TRBJ2-7; a weak D match, TRBD1 (6 bases). V lost 5 bases to trimming and J lost 3 bases, with 14 bases between them. The CDR3 contains 14 residues. CDR1 is LGHNT and CDR2 is FRNRAP in the germline V gene. The CDR3 region is CASGPGDTYYEQYF. For the CDR3, the DNA is TGTGCTAGTGGTCCCGGGGACACCTACTACGAGCAGTACTTC.

The CDR3 reads CASSESSRDRYTGELFF. The CDR3 nucleotides read TGTGCCAGCAGTGAATCATCCCGGGACAGATACACCGGGGAGCTGTTTTTT. The chain joins TRBV6-1 to TRBJ2-2, with TRBD1 matching over 7 bases. Germline-derived CDR1 and CDR2 are MNHNS and SASEGT. Trimming took 2 bases from V and 3 from J; bases not matched to a gene: 9. The CDR3 spans 17 residues.

The V gene is TRBV21-1, the J gene TRBJ1-1; the table's D gene call, TRBD1, was not cross checked with the DNA. TRBV21-1 corresponds to a pseudogene. The CDR3 contains 16 residues. The CDR3, as DNA: TGTGCCAGAGGAGGGGGACAGAACATTTTAAGCACTGAAGCTTTCTTT. It is translated as CARGGGQNILSTEAFF.

V usage is TRBV19 and J usage is TRBJ2-7; TRBD1 matches at 7 bases. V lost 5 bases, J lost 3 bases, and 7 bases stayed unmatched. The CDR3 is made up of 14 amino acids. Germline values: CDR1 LNHDA, CDR2 SQIVND (reference sequence). CDR3 in amino acids: CASSSTTGNYEQYF. In nucleotides, the CDR3 is TGTGCCAGTAGTTCAACGACAGGGAACTACGAGCAGTACTTC. The full variable domain, its missing parts supplied by reference TRBV19 and TRBJ2-7, is DGGITQSPKYLFRKEGQNVTLSCEQNLNHDAMYWYRQDPGQGLRLIYYSQIVNDFQKGDIAEGYSVSREKKESFPLTVTSAQKNPTAFYLCASSSTTGNYEQYFGPGTRLTVT.

The J gene is TRBJ2-5, the V gene TRBV7-9; D possibly matches TRBD1 or TRBD2 (5 bases each). The CDR3 extends over 14 amino acids. The V gene lost 3 bases and the J gene lost 3 bases, with 11 bases spanning the gap. Germline CDR1 and CDR2: SEHNR and FQNEAQ (reference sequence). CDR3 region: CASSFVLGEETQYF. In nucleotides, the CDR3 is TGTGCCAGCAGCTTCGTACTAGGGGAAGAGACCCAGTACTTC. The whole variable domain, filled in from reference TRBV7-9 and TRBJ2-5, reads DTGVSQNPRHKITKRGQNVTFRCDPISEHNRLYWYRQTLGQGPEFLTYFQNEAQLEKSRLLSDRFSAERPKGSFSTLEIQRTEQGDSAMYLCASSFVLGEETQYFGPGTRLLVL.

The chain employs TRBV19 and TRBJ1-5, with D uncertain. The CDR3 contains 12 residues. CDR1 LNHDA and CDR2 SQIVND come from the germline V gene (reference sequence). V was clipped by 8 bases and J by 10 bases, with 15 bases between them. CDR3: CASRGGLLPQHF. CDR3 nucleotide sequence: TGTGCCAGTCGGGGAGGGCTCCTTCCCCAGCATTTT. The entire variable domain, with the rest obtained from reference TRBV19 and TRBJ1-5, is as follows: DGGITQSPKYLFRKEGQNVTLSCEQNLNHDAMYWYRQDPGQGLRLIYYSQIVNDFQKGDIAEGYSVSREKKESFPLTVTSAQKNPTAFYLCASRGGLLPQHFGDGTRLSIL.

This clone was seen a single time. Other DNA variants within this sample encode the same CDR3. The chain has TRBV7-9 and TRBJ2-7; 11 bases are shared with TRBD1. From germline, CDR1 is SEHNR and CDR2 FQNEAQ (reference sequence). The CDR3 consists of 15 residues. Unmatched junction bases numbered 1, after V lost 1 base and J lost 2 bases. DNA for the CDR3: TGTGCCAGCAGCTTAGTGGGACAGGGGGCCTACGAGCAGTACTTC. Translating gives CASSLVGQGAYEQYF. The full variable domain, with the rest looked up from reference TRBV7-9 and TRBJ2-7, is DTGVSQNPRHKITKRGQNVTFRCDPISEHNRLYWYRQTLGQGPEFLTYFQNEAQLEKSRLLSDRFSAERPKGSFSTLEIQRTEQGDSAMYLCASSLVGQGAYEQYFGPGTRLTVT.

The genes are TRBV6-5 and TRBJ1-5; 8 nucleotides match TRBD1. The CDR3 has 14 residues. Germline CDR1 and CDR2: MNHEY and SVGAGI. The trim removed 4 bases at V and 6 bases at J, leaving 5 bases unmatched. The CDR3 DNA reads TGTGCCAGCAGTTCAGGGGGCAACTTTCAGCCCCAGCATTTT. Amino acid sequence: CASSSGGNFQPQHF.

The genes are TRBV13 and TRBJ2-5, with D perhaps matching TRBD1 (5 bases). Per the germline V gene, CDR1 is PRHDT and CDR2 is FYEKMQ (reference sequence). The length of the CDR3 is 17 residues. Trimming stripped 2 bases from V and 4 bases from J, with 20 bases between. CDR3 in DNA: TGTGCCAGCAGCTTAAGATCCCAGGGCCGTACAGGAGAGACCCAGTACTTC. It specifies CASSLRSQGRTGETQYF.

The rearrangement joins TRBV6-1 to TRBJ2-7; 8 bases fit TRBD1. V was clipped by 3 bases and J by 3 bases; unmatched bases: 7. The CDR3 has 15 amino acids. Germline CDR1 MNHNS, CDR2 SASEGT. The CDR3 nucleotides read TGTGCCAGCAGTGAGGGGACAGGTTTCTTCTACGAGCAGTACTTC. The encoded protein is CASSEGTGFFYEQYF.

The V call is TRBV10-1, the J call TRBJ2-5, with 10 positions matching TRBD2. In germline, CDR1 is WNHNN, CDR2 SYGVQD (reference sequence). V trimming: 3 bases; J trimming: 4 bases; junction bases outside the gene matches: 2. This CDR3 has 14 residues. For the CDR3, the DNA is TGCGCCAGCAGTGATAAGCGGGGGGGAGAGACCCAGTACTTC. The encoded protein is CASSDKRGGETQYF.

V and J are TRBV7-9 and TRBJ2-1; D gene unclear. The CDR3 has 14 amino acids. The germline V gene has CDR1 SEHNR and CDR2 FQNEAQ (reference sequence). Trimming shortened V by 8 bases and J by 1 base, and 12 bases separated the two germline ends. CDR3 sequence (DNA): TGTGCCAGCGGCTCATCGACGTCCTACAATGAGCAGTTCTTC. Translating gives CASGSSTSYNEQFF.

This clone was observed a single time. The chain employs TRBV28 and TRBJ2-5; 9 nucleotides agree with TRBD2. In germline, CDR1 is MDHEN, CDR2 SYDVKM. The CDR3 length is 14 residues. J lost 5 bases, V lost 3 bases, and 4 bases had no gene match. The CDR3 protein is CASSFASGVETQYF. The CDR3 DNA reads as TGTGCCAGCAGTTTCGCTAGCGGGGTCGAGACCCAGTACTTC.

CDR3 sequence reads: CASSPSPSHEQYF. In nucleotides, the CDR3 is TGTGCCAGCAGCCCCTCCCCGTCCCACGAGCAGTACTTC. The rearrangement uses TRBV11-2 and TRBJ2-7; unclear D gene. The CDR3 contains 13 residues. Per germline, CDR1 SGHAT and CDR2 FQNNGV. The V end was cut by 5 bases, the J end by 5 bases, with 13 bases between. Variable domain in full (rest from reference TRBV11-2 and TRBJ2-7): EAGVAQSPRYKIIEKRQSVAFWCNPISGHATLYWYQQILGQGPKLLIQFQNNGVVDDSQLPKDRFSAERLKGVDSTLKIQPAKLEDSAVYLCASSPSPSHEQYFGPGTRLTVT.

V gene TRBV19 combines with J gene TRBJ1-2; no clear D. Per germline, CDR1 LNHDA and CDR2 SQIVND (reference sequence). Trimming removed 10 bases from V and 6 bases from J, with 24 bases in between. This CDR3 spans 15 amino acids. CDR3 protein: CATTTAQFAANGYTF. The CDR3 bases are TGTGCCACCACGACGGCTCAGTTTGCCGCCAATGGCTACACCTTC.

The rearrangement joins TRBV25-1 to TRBJ2-7, with TRBD1 matching over 7 bases. This CDR3 contains 14 residues. Germline assignment: CDR1 MGHDK and CDR2 SYGVNS. The V segment lost 2 bases and the J segment 4 bases; nucleotides outside the gene matches: 5. CDR3 DNA: TGTGCCAGCAGTGAAGAAACAGGGGTATACGAGCAGTACTTC. This sequence encodes CASSEETGVYEQYF.

A note on this clone: This specimen includes other DNA sequences encoding the same CDR3. The rearrangement uses TRBV5-1 and TRBJ2-7; D remains ambiguous. Germline CDR1 reads SGHRS; CDR2 reads YFSETQ. The V gene lost 2 bases and the J gene lost 3 bases, with 9 bases spanning the gap. The CDR3 runs 13 residues. Here the CDR3 DNA reads TGCGCCAGCAGCTTTGGGCCCGGCTACGAGCAGTACTTC. Translation gives CASSFGPGYEQYF. The full variable domain, completed using reference TRBV5-1 and TRBJ2-7, is KAGVTQTPRYLIKTRGQQVTLSCSPISGHRSVSWYQQTPGQGLQFLFEYFSETQRNKGNFPGRFSGRQFSNSRSEMNVSTLELGDSALYLCASSFGPGYEQYFGPGTRLTVT.

The chain uses TRBV6-6 and TRBJ2-2, with D perhaps matching TRBD1 or TRBD2 (5 bases each). CDR1 MNHNY and CDR2 SVGAGI come from the germline V gene (reference sequence). Between the trimmed V and J ends, which lost 10 bases and 1 base, there was a span of 10 bases. CDR3 length: 13 amino acids. This CDR3 is CATGRLNTGELFF. The CDR3 nucleotides are TGTGCCACGGGACGGTTGAACACCGGGGAGCTGTTTTTT.

This clone was recorded once. This chain uses TRBV12-5 with TRBJ2-5, with D unresolved. The V end lost 5 bases, the J end lost 1 base, and 8 bases lay between the germline ends. The germline gives CDR1 LGHNT, CDR2 FRNRAP. The CDR3 totals 13 residues. The CDR3 here is CASGIGTQETQYF. CDR3 DNA sequence: TGTGCTAGTGGTATAGGAACCCAAGAGACCCAGTACTTC. The full variable domain, with the rest looked up from reference TRBV12-5 and TRBJ2-5, is DARVTQTPRHKVTEMGQEVTMRCQPILGHNTVFWYRQTMMQGLELLAYFRNRAPLDDSGMPKDRFSAEMPDATLATLKIQPSEPRDSAVYFCASGIGTQETQYFGPGTRLLVL.

V and J are TRBV5-6 and TRBJ2-1, with D possibly matching TRBD2 (6 bases). V gave up 4 bases and J gave up 0 bases, with 14 bases separating them. CDR1 is SGHDT, CDR2 YYEEEE, per germline. The CDR3 is 16 amino acids. The CDR3 coding sequence is TGTGCCAGCAGCGCTGGGACTGCTGGCTCCTACAATGAGCAGTTCTTC. It yields the protein CASSAGTAGSYNEQFF. Full variable domain (outside the CDR3, taken from reference TRBV5-6 and TRBJ2-1): DAGVTQSPTHLIKTRGQQVTLRCSPKSGHDTVSWYQQALGQGPQFIFQYYEEEERQRGNFPDRFSGHQFPNYSSELNVNALLLGDSALYLCASSAGTAGSYNEQFFGPGTRLTVL.

The gene calls are TRBV28 and TRBJ2-1; D ambiguous. Germline V gene lookup returns CDR1 MDHEN and CDR2 SYDVKM. This CDR3 is built from 18 residues. The V end was cut by 2 bases, the J end by 0 bases, with 17 bases between. The CDR3 protein is CASSLRFFGVRSYNEQFF. The CDR3 DNA follows: TGTGCCAGCAGTTTAAGGTTTTTCGGAGTTCGCTCCTACAATGAGCAGTTCTTC.